This T cell receptor beta chain was found in a study of post-analysis software for immune sequencing data. Whole-study context: Patients with relapsing-remitting, secondary progressive and progressive-relapsing multiple sclerosis courses were all represented. Study-wide results and limits: Patients carried roughly five TRBV segments more frequently than controls did, and TRBV5-6, TRBV5-1 and TRBV20-1 were among them. Comparison with controls showed significantly lower normalized Chao1 diversity in multiple sclerosis patients. Clustering by F measure revealed strong co-clustering among samples prepared together in one batch.

This clonotype has only a few counts. Antigen: not known. TCR beta libraries were prepared from cDNA with unique molecular identifiers. Once 1 to 10 million T cells were used, a few hundred thousand cDNA molecules resulted. TCRdb re-called the PCR reads with MiXCR, one entry per CDR3 protein. Among 800,000 to 950,000 distinct CDR3 sequences listed, roughly half were seen once. This CDR3 comprises 12 residues. Trimming pared 4 bases from V and 2 bases from J, leaving 7 bases between. Germline V lookup: CDR1 SQVTM, CDR2 ANQGSEA. This sequence was found in a girl between 10 and 17 years old with multiple sclerosis. The chain is built from TRBV29-1 and TRBJ2-3; D not resolved. Source material: blood. CDR3 bases: TGCAGCGTTGTAGGCAACACAGATACGCAGTATTTT. Encoded protein: CSVVGNTDTQYF.